This paragraph covers one T cell receptor (beta chain) sequence. Its antigen is not identified. These data are taken from a study of long-term antiretroviral therapy in people with HIV. The study's findings and limits: Every time point showed a repertoire led by clones expanded before ART.

At the survey level, the v3.0 immunoSEQ assay was run. Some clones are missing from TCRdb's copy, which holds only in-frame ones; the method was immunoSEQ multiplex PCR. The repertoire holds around 30,000 clones, with approximately 85% as singletons. Per individual, the PBMC samples numbered at least one pre-ART and at least two post-ART. People in the study who had HIV all got their treatment in the United States. After removal of 0 bases from V and 8 bases from J, the junction contained 8 bases not matched to a gene. The CDR3 is made up of 16 amino acids. Germline-derived CDR1 and CDR2 are LNHNV and YYDKDF (reference sequence).

Specimen: unsorted PBMCs, collected 3 years after starting antiretroviral therapy. The TCR comes from a man aged 35 to 55 with HIV. The J gene is TRBJ2-1, the V gene TRBV15, with 9 nucleotides matching TRBD2. DNA of the CDR3: TGTGCCACCAGCAGAGATAGGAGCGGGAGGTTCGATGAGCAGTTCTTC. The encoded protein is CATSRDRSGRFDEQFF.